Listed below are T cell receptor beta chains from one sample, sequenced in a study of human T cells and chemical hapten exposure. MiXCR was run by TCRdb on the RACE reads, yielding one entry per CDR3 protein. The sample yields a few hundred thousand distinct CDR3 sequences, over 5% seen once. Material: whole blood, obtained in connection with sensitization to the hapten diphenylcyclopropenone (DPC). The receptors originated from a woman aged 18-30 years with alopecia areata. Some clones in this sample may be carry-over from other donors' samples. Each CDR3 is given with its conserved first and last residue. The D gene is left open where the match is weak. Size values are once, few and many counts, or a class for expanded clones, and some rows have none.

v_call	j_call	d_call	clone_size	cdr3_nt	cdr3_aa
TRBV5-5	TRBJ1-1	TRBD1	few	TGTGCCAGCAGCCCCCTCCCGCAGGGGGCGAACACTGAAGCTTTCTTT	CASSPLPQGANTEAFF
TRBV7-3	TRBJ1-1	TRBD1	few	TGTGCCAGCAGCATTAGTCCGGGACAGGGCTACACTGAAGCTTTCTTT	CASSISPGQGYTEAFF
TRBV7-2	TRBJ2-3	-	many	TGTGCCAGCAGCTTCGGCCCTGCAGATACGCAGTATTTT	CASSFGPADTQYF
TRBV6-5	TRBJ1-5	TRBD1	-	TGTGCCAGCAGTTCGAACAGGGGGAGCAATCAGCCCCAGCATTTT	CASSSNRGSNQPQHF
TRBV4-1	TRBJ2-1	-	-	TGCGCCAGCAGCCAAGACAATAGCGGTCAAACCTACAATGAGCAGTTCTTC	CASSQDNSGQTYNEQFF
TRBV18	TRBJ1-3	-	-	TGTGCCAGCTCACCACAAAACTCTGGAAACACCATATATTTT	CASSPQNSGNTIYF
TRBV12-5	TRBJ2-3	-	-	TGTGCTAGTGGTTTTAAGGGCGCAGATACGCAGTATTTT	CASGFKGADTQYF
TRBV28	TRBJ2-7	-	-	TGTGCCAGCAGTGTTGGAACAGGGCAGGACGAGCAGTACTTC	CASSVGTGQDEQYF
TRBV6-2/TRBV6-3	TRBJ1-5	-	-	TGTGCCAGCAGTCGACAAAATCAGCCCCAGCATTTT	CASSRQNQPQHF
TRBV7-2	TRBJ1-1	-	-	TGTGCCAGCAGCTTAGGCTTGTTAGGATCCTACACTGAAGCTTTCTTT	CASSLGLLGSYTEAFF
TRBV5-4	TRBJ2-7	TRBD2	-	TGTGCCAGCAGCTTGGAGCTAGCGGAAACCGGCGAGCAGTACTTC	CASSLELAETGEQYF
TRBV27	TRBJ2-7	TRBD1	many	TGTGCCAGCAGGAGGGGACAGGGGATCTACGAGCAGTACTTC	CASRRGQGIYEQYF
TRBV10-3	TRBJ2-3	TRBD2	-	TGTGCCATCAGTGAGACCATTCGGACTAGCGGGGCAAGGGATACGCAGTATTTT	CAISETIRTSGARDTQYF
TRBV5-8	TRBJ2-1	TRBD2	many	TGTGCCAGCAGCCTGGGTAGCGCGACTAGCGGGAACAATGAGCAGTTCTTC	CASSLGSATSGNNEQFF
TRBV5-1	TRBJ2-2	-	many	TGCGCCAGCAGCCCCGGTTCCGGGGAGCTGTTTTTT	CASSPGSGELFF